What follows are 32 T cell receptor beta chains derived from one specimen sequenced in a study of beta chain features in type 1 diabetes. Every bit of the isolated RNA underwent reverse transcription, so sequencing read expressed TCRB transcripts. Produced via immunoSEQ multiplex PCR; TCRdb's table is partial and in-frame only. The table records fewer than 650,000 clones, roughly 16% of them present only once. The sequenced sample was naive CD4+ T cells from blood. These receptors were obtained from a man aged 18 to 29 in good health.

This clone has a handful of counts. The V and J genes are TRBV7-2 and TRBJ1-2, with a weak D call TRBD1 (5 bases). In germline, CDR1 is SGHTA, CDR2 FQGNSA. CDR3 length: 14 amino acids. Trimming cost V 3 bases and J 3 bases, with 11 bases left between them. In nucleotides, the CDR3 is TGTGCCAGCAGCTTTACAGGATCTCACTATGGCTACACCTTC. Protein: CASSFTGSHYGYTF.

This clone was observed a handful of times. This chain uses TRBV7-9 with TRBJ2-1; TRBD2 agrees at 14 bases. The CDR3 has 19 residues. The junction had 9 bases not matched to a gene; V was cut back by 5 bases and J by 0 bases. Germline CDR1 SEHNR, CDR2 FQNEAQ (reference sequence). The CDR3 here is CASSRLGLAGVSSYNEQFF. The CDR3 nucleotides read TGTGCCAGCAGCCGCTTGGGACTAGCGGGGGTGAGCTCCTACAATGAGCAGTTCTTC. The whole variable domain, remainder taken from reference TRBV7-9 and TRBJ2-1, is DTGVSQNPRHKITKRGQNVTFRCDPISEHNRLYWYRQTLGQGPEFLTYFQNEAQLEKSRLLSDRFSAERPKGSFSTLEIQRTEQGDSAMYLCASSRLGLAGVSSYNEQFFGPGTRLTVL.

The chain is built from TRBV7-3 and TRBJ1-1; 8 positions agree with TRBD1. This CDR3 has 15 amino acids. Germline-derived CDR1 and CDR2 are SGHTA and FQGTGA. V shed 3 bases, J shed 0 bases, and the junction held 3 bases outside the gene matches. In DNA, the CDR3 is TGTGCCAGCAGCTTCGGGGACAGGATGAACACTGAAGCTTTCTTT. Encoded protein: CASSFGDRMNTEAFF.

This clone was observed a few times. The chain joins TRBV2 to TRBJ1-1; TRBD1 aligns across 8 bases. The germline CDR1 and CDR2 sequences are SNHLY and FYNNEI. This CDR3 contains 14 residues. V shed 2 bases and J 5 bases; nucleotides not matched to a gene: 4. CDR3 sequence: CASSEKDRVTEAFF. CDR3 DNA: TGTGCCAGCAGTGAAAAGGACAGGGTAACTGAAGCTTTCTTT.

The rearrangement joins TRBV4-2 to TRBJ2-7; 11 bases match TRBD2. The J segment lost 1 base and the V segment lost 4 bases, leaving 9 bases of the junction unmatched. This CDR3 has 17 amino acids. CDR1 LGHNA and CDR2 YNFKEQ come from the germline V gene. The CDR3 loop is CASSRDIAGGASYEQYF. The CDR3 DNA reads TGTGCCAGCAGCCGAGACATAGCGGGAGGGGCGTCCTACGAGCAGTACTTC.

The DNA for the CDR3 is TGTGCCAGCAGCCCCCACCCGACTAGCGGGGGGGTGACGCAGTATTTT. Its protein product is CASSPHPTSGGVTQYF. The rearrangement joins TRBV9 to TRBJ2-3, with 14 bases matching TRBD2. Germline-derived CDR1 and CDR2 are SGDLS and YYNGEE. The CDR3 runs 16 residues. J lost 9 bases, V lost 4 bases, and 10 bases had no gene match.

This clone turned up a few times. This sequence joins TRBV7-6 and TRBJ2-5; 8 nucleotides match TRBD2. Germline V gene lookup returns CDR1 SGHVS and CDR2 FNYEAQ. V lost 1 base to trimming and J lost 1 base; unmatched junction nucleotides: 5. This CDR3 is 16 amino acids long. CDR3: CASSLGAGTSQETQYF. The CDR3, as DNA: TGTGCCAGCAGCTTAGGGGCCGGGACTAGCCAAGAGACCCAGTACTTC.

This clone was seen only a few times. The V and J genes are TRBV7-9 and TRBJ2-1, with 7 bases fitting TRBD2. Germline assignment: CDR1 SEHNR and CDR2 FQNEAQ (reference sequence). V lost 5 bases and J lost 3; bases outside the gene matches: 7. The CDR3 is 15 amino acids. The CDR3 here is CASSPTGTIYNEQFF. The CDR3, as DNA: TGTGCCAGCAGCCCCACCGGGACTATCTACAATGAGCAGTTCTTC.

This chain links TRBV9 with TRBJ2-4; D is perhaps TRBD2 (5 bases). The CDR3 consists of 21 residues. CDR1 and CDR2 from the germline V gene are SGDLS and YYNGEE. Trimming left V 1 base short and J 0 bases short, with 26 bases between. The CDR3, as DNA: TGTGCCAGCAGCGTAAGCAGTGATGGGGTCTCTCTAGCTCTAGCCAAAAACATTCAGTACTTC. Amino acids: CASSVSSDGVSLALAKNIQYF.

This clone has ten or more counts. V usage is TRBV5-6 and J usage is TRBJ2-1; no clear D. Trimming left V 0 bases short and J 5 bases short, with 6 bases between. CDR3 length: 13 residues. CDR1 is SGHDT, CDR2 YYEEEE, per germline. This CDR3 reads CASSLERNNEQFF. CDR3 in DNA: TGTGCCAGCAGCTTGGAGAGAAACAATGAGCAGTTCTTC.

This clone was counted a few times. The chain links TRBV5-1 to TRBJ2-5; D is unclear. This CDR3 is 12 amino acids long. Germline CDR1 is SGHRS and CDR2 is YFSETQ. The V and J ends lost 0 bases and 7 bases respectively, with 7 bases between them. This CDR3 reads CASSLDLGTQYF. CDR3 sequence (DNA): TGCGCCAGCAGCTTGGATTTGGGGACCCAGTACTTC.

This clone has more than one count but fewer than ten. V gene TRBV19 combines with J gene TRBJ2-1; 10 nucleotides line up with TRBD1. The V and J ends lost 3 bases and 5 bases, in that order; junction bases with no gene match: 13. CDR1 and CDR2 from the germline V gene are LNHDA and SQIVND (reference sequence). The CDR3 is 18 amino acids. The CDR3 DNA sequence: TGTGCCAGTAGTATTTACGGGACAGGGGAGTTCGGGAACAATGAGCAGTTCTTC. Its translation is CASSIYGTGEFGNNEQFF.

CDR3 in DNA: TGTGCCAGCAGCGGACGGGAGGGGGTTAGTAATGAGCAGTTCTTC. This gives the protein CASSGREGVSNEQFF. J is TRBJ2-1 and V is TRBV9; the match to TRBD2 covers 8 bases. The length of the CDR3 is 15 residues. The junction had 9 bases not matched to a gene; V was cut back by 3 bases and J by 7 bases. Per the germline V gene, CDR1 is SGDLS and CDR2 is YYNGEE.

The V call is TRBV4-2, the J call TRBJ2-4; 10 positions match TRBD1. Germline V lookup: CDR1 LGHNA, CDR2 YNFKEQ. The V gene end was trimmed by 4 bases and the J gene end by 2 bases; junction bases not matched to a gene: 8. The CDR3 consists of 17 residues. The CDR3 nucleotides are TGTGCCAGCAGCCGCTTTCCGGGACAGGGGACCAAAAACATTCAGTACTTC. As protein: CASSRFPGQGTKNIQYF.

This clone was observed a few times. The CDR3 is CASRRAGEQFF. The CDR3 DNA reads as TGTGCCAGCAGGCGGGCGGGTGAGCAGTTCTTC. The chain is built from TRBV9 and TRBJ2-1; D is possibly TRBD2 (5 bases). Germline V gene data show CDR1 as SGDLS and CDR2 as YYNGEE. V was pared by 5 bases and J by 9 bases, with 9 bases between. The CDR3 contains 11 residues. Combining the CDR3 with reference TRBV9 and TRBJ2-1 gives the whole variable domain DSGVTQTPKHLITATGQRVTLRCSPRSGDLSVYWYQQSLDQGLQFLIQYYNGEERAKGNILERFSAQQFPDLHSELNLSSLELGDSALYFCASRRAGEQFFGPGTRLTVL.

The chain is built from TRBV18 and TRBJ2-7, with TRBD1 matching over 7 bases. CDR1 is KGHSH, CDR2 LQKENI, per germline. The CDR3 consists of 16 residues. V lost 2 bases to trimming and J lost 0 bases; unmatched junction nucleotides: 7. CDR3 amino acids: CASSPLGPGGSYEQYF. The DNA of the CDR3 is TGTGCCAGCTCACCATTAGGTCCAGGGGGCTCCTACGAGCAGTACTTC. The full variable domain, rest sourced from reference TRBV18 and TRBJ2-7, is NAGVMQNPRHLVRRRGQEARLRCSPMKGHSHVYWYRQLPEEGLKFMVYLQKENIIDESGMPKERFSAEFPKEGPSILRIQQVVRGDSAAYFCASSPLGPGGSYEQYFGPGTRLTVT.

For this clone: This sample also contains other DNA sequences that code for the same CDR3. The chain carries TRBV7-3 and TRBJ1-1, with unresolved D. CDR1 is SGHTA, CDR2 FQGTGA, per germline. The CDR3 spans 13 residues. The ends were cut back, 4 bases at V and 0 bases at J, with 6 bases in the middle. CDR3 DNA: TGTGCCAGCAGCTCGACTGTGAACACTGAAGCTTTCTTT. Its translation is CASSSTVNTEAFF.

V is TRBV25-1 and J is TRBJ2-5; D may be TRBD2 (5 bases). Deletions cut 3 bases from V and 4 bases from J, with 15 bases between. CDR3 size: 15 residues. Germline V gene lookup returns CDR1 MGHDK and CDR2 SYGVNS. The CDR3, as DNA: TGTGCCAGCAGTGACAGCGGAGCTGGGCGAGAGACCCAGTACTTC. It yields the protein CASSDSGAGRETQYF.

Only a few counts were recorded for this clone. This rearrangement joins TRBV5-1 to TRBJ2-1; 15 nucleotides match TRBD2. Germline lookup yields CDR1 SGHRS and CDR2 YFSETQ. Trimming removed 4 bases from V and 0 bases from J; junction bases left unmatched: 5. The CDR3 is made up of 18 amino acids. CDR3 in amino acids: CASSGGTSGRSSYNEQFF. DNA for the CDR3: TGCGCCAGCAGCGGCGGGACTAGCGGGAGGAGCTCCTACAATGAGCAGTTCTTC.

The CDR3 spells CASSLGDSPYNEQFF. The CDR3 region has the DNA TGTGCCAGCAGCTTAGGTGACAGCCCCTACAATGAGCAGTTCTTC. The chain joins TRBV7-9 to TRBJ2-1; TRBD1 might be the D (5 bases). V was pared by 1 base and J by 2 bases, with 9 bases between. The CDR3 runs 15 residues. Per germline, CDR1 SEHNR and CDR2 FQNEAQ (reference sequence). Supplemented by reference TRBV7-9 and TRBJ2-1, the full variable domain reads DTGVSQNPRHKITKRGQNVTFRCDPISEHNRLYWYRQTLGQGPEFLTYFQNEAQLEKSRLLSDRFSAERPKGSFSTLEIQRTEQGDSAMYLCASSLGDSPYNEQFFGPGTRLTVL.

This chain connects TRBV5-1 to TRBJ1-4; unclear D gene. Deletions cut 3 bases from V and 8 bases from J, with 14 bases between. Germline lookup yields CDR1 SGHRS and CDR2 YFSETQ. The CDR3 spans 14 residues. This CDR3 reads CASSSGPTGEKLFF. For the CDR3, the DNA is TGCGCCAGCAGCTCCGGCCCAACGGGGGAAAAACTGTTTTTT.

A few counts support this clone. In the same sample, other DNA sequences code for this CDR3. The CDR3 region is CASSLDRGNQPQHF. The CDR3 DNA reads TGTGCCAGCAGCTTGGATAGGGGGAATCAGCCCCAGCATTTT. This rearrangement joins TRBV7-2 to TRBJ1-5, with D perhaps matching TRBD1 (6 bases). The CDR3 contains 14 residues. V lost 3 bases to trimming and J lost 4 bases, with 10 bases between them. Germline V gene lookup returns CDR1 SGHTA and CDR2 FQGNSA. Complete variable domain (other parts from reference TRBV7-2 and TRBJ1-5): GAGVSQSPSNKVTEKGKDVELRCDPISGHTALYWYRQSLGQGLEFLIYFQGNSAPDKSGLPSDRFSAERTGGSVSTLTIQRTQQEDSAVYLCASSLDRGNQPQHFGDGTRLSIL.

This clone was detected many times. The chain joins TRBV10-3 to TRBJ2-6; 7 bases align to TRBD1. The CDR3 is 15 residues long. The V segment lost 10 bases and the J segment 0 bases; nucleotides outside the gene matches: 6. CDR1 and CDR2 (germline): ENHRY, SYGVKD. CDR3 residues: CANSRQGSGANVLTF. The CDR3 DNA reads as TGTGCCAACAGCAGACAGGGCTCTGGGGCCAACGTCCTGACTTTC.

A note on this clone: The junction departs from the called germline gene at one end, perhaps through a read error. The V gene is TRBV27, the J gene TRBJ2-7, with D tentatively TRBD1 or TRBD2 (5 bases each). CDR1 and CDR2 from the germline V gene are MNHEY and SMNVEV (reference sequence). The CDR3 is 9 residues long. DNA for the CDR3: TGTGCCAGCAGTTTACAGGGAGAGTTC. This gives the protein CASSLQGEF.

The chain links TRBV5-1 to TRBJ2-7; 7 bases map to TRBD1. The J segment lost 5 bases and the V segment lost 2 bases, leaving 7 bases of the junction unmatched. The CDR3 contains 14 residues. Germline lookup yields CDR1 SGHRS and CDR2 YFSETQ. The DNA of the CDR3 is TGCGCCAGCAGCTTCAGGGGCCAGGGGGACGAGCAGTACTTC. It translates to CASSFRGQGDEQYF.

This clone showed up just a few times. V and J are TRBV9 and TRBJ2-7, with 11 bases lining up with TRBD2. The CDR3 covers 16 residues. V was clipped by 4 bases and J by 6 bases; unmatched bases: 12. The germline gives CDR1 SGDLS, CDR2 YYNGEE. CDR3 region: CASSHWASGGSSEQYF. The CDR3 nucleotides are TGTGCCAGCAGCCATTGGGCTAGCGGGGGGAGTAGCGAGCAGTACTTC.

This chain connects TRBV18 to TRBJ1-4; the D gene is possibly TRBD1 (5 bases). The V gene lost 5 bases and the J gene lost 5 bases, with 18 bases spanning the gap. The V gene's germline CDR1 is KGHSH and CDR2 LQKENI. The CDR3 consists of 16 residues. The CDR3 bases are TGTGCCAGCTCAGTCTCTCCCGGGACGGTGAATGAAAAACTGTTTTTT. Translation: CASSVSPGTVNEKLFF.

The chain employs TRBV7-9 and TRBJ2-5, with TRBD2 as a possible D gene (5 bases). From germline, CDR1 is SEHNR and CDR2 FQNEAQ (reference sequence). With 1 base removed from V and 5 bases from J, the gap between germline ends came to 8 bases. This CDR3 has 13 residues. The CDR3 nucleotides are TGTGCCAGCAGCTTAGGCCAGCGGGAGACCCAGTACTTC. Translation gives CASSLGQRETQYF. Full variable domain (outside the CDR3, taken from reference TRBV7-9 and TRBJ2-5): DTGVSQNPRHKITKRGQNVTFRCDPISEHNRLYWYRQTLGQGPEFLTYFQNEAQLEKSRLLSDRFSAERPKGSFSTLEIQRTEQGDSAMYLCASSLGQRETQYFGPGTRLLVL.

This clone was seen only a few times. This chain's CDR3 is CASSEDRGRSPLHF. The CDR3 region has the DNA TGCGCCAGCAGCGAGGACAGGGGTCGCTCACCCCTCCACTTT. The rearrangement links TRBV5-1 to TRBJ1-6, with 9 bases matching TRBD1. V gave up 4 bases and J gave up 10 bases; unmatched junction bases: 6. The V gene's germline CDR1 is SGHRS and CDR2 YFSETQ. The CDR3 length is 14 residues.

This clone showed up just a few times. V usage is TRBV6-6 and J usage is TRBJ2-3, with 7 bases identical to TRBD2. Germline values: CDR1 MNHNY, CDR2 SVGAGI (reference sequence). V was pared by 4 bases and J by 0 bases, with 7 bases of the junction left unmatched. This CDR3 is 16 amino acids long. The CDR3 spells CASSSSGTTSTDTQYF. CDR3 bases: TGTGCCAGCAGTTCCTCCGGGACTACTAGCACAGATACGCAGTATTTT.

The CDR3 protein is CASSVLEAGQQYF. The CDR3 DNA is TGTGCCAGCAGTGTGTTGGAGGCCGGTCAGCAGTACTTC. The rearrangement uses TRBV25-1 and TRBJ2-7, with D perhaps TRBD2 (5 bases). The CDR3 is 13 amino acids. Germline V gives CDR1 MGHDK, CDR2 SYGVNS. V was shortened by 4 bases and J by 8 bases, with 15 bases between the two germline ends.

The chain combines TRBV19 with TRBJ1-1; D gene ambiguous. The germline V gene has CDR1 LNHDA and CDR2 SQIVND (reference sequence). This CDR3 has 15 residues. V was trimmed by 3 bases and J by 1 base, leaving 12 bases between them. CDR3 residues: CASSILGRTNTEAFF. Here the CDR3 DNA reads TGTGCCAGTAGTATTCTAGGACGTACGAACACTGAAGCTTTCTTT.